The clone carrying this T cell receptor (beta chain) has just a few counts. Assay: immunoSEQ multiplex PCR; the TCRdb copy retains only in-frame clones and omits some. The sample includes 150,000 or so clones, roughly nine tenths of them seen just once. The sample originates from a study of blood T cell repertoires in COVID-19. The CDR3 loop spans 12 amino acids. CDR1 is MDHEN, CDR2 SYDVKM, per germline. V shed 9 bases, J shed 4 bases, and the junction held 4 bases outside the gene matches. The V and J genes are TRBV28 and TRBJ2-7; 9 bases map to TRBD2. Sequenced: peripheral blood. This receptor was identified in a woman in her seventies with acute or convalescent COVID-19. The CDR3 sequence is CASGLAIYEQYF. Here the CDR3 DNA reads TGTGCCAGTGGACTAGCGATTTACGAGCAGTACTTC.